Each of the 8 T cell receptor beta chains below was sequenced from the same sample in a study of blood T cell repertoires in COVID-19. The method was immunoSEQ multiplex PCR; TCRdb's version includes in-frame clones alone and lacks a portion of them. This sample yields about 310,000 clones, of which approximately 88% are seen a single time; around 10% belongs to the top ten. Sequencing used PBMCs or T cells enriched from blood (not recorded which). The receptors here all came from a woman between 18 and 30 years old who had recovered from COVID-19.

The chain couples TRBV3-1 (or the pseudogene TRBV3-2) to TRBJ2-7; 8 bases align to TRBD2. Germline V lookup: CDR1 LGHDT, CDR2 YNNKEL (reference sequence). The CDR3 extends over 14 amino acids. Losses at the gene ends were 9 bases for V and 4 bases for J; bases not matched to a gene: 11. The CDR3: CASARSGGGYEQYF. The CDR3 DNA follows: TGTGCCAGTGCGAGGAGCGGGGGTGGTTACGAGCAGTACTTC.

CDR3 loop: CASTSLLDRGYEQYF. The CDR3 nucleotides are TGTGCCAGCACCTCTTTGCTGGACAGGGGCTACGAGCAGTACTTC. This sequence joins TRBV28 and TRBJ2-7, with 9 bases matching TRBD1. This CDR3 has 15 amino acids. Germline values: CDR1 MDHEN, CDR2 SYDVKM. Trimming at V came to 7 bases and at J to 3 bases, leaving 10 bases not matched to a gene.

J is TRBJ2-4 and V is TRBV7-6; the match to TRBD1 covers 10 bases. The CDR3 spans 18 residues. The junction had 12 bases not matched to a gene; V was cut back by 5 bases and J by 2 bases. Per the germline V gene, CDR1 is SGHVS and CDR2 is FNYEAQ. DNA for the CDR3: TGTGCCAGCAGCGCCTATTCCGGGACAGGGGTTACCAAAAACATTCAGTACTTC. Protein product: CASSAYSGTGVTKNIQYF. The entire variable domain, with the rest obtained from reference TRBV7-6 and TRBJ2-4, is as follows: GAGVSQSPRYKVTKRGQDVALRCDPISGHVSLYWYRQALGQGPEFLTYFNYEAQQDKSGLPNDRFSAERPEGSISTLTIQRTEQRDSAMYRCASSAYSGTGVTKNIQYFGAGTRLSVL.

The chain is built from TRBV5-4 and TRBJ2-7, with D possibly being TRBD1 (5 bases). CDR1 SGHNT and CDR2 YYREEE come from the germline V gene (reference sequence). The CDR3 contains 14 residues. Between the trimmed V and J ends, which lost 4 bases and 2 bases, there was a span of 13 bases. Written as DNA, the CDR3 is TGTGCCAGCAGCGTTAGGGGTAGAGCCTACGAGCAGTACTTC. Protein sequence: CASSVRGRAYEQYF.

The rearrangement links TRBV19 to TRBJ2-1, with 11 bases lining up with TRBD2. The CDR3 is made up of 18 amino acids. V lost 6 bases and J lost 0; bases outside the gene matches: 10. Germline V CDR1 and CDR2: LNHDA, SQIVND (reference sequence). The chain's CDR3 is CASRLAGVPYSSYNEQFF. CDR3 bases: TGTGCCAGTAGACTAGCGGGAGTCCCTTATAGCTCCTACAATGAGCAGTTCTTC.

The rearrangement joins TRBV5-1 to TRBJ1-6; D is uncertain. This CDR3 spans 14 amino acids. V lost 7 bases and J lost 6, with 14 bases in between. The germline CDR1 and CDR2 sequences are SGHRS and YFSETQ. For the CDR3, the DNA is TGCGCCAGCGGATTGGACGGGATTAATTCACCCCTCCACTTT. Its translation is CASGLDGINSPLHF. Full variable domain (missing parts from reference TRBV5-1 and TRBJ1-6): KAGVTQTPRYLIKTRGQQVTLSCSPISGHRSVSWYQQTPGQGLQFLFEYFSETQRNKGNFPGRFSGRQFSNSRSEMNVSTLELGDSALYLCASGLDGINSPLHFGNGTRLTVT.

The chain has TRBV5-5 and TRBJ2-5, with 12 bases identical to TRBD1. The J segment lost 5 bases and the V segment lost 4 bases, leaving 6 bases of the junction unmatched. This CDR3 has 15 residues. Germline CDR1 and CDR2: SGHKS and YYEKEE (reference sequence). CDR3 loop: CASSIRDRGRETQYF. DNA for the CDR3: TGTGCCAGCAGCATCAGGGACAGGGGGCGGGAGACCCAGTACTTC.

The genes are TRBV6-6 and TRBJ2-2, with 9 positions matching TRBD1. The CDR3 length is 16 residues. Germline trimming cut 0 bases from V and 1 base from J; bases unmatched to any gene: 0. Germline assignment: CDR1 MNHNY and CDR2 SVGAGI (reference sequence). CDR3: CASSYSGQGNTGELFF. The CDR3 nucleotides read TGTGCCAGCAGTTACTCGGGACAGGGGAACACCGGGGAGCTGTTTTTT.